This T cell receptor (beta chain) was documented in a study of CD8 T cells in ankylosing spondylitis. General study findings and limits: Significantly higher representation of disease-linked clones was reported for matched ankylosing spondylitis synovial fluid.

This clonotype was found many times. No antigen is known for it. TCRdb used MiXCR to reprocess the 5' RACE reads, holding one entry per CDR3 protein. The repertoire holds roughly 42,000 distinct CDR3 sequences, with roughly 2.6% as singletons. Between the trimmed V and J ends, which lost 4 bases and 6 bases, there was a span of 14 bases. This CDR3 region has 13 residues. Germline V lookup: CDR1 SGDLS, CDR2 YYNGEE. Material: blood, either unsorted or a sorted T cell fraction (not recorded which). This chain connects TRBV9 to TRBJ2-7, with D perhaps matching TRBD2 (5 bases). The clonotype originates from a male donor with ankylosing spondylitis or in good health (not recorded which). CDR3 loop: CASSPSSAGEQYF. In DNA, the CDR3 is TGTGCCAGCAGCCCATCGAGCGCGGGCGAGCAGTACTTC.